Listed below are T cell receptor beta chains from one sample, sequenced in a study of T-cell reconstitution after alpha-beta-depleted transplantation in children. TCRdb re-called the PCR reads with MiXCR, one entry per CDR3 protein. The sample has around 600,000 distinct CDR3 sequences, over 15% seen once. The sequenced sample was PBMCs from the stem cell graft donor, obtained from the stem cell graft. These receptors were obtained from a human donor who donated a stem cell graft to a child with acute myeloid leukemia. Both conserved end residues are part of each CDR3. The order of the fields is D gene, clone size, J gene, V gene, CDR3 length, CDR3 protein, CDR3 DNA. The D gene is left open where the match is weak. Clone size appears in some rows only: once, few, many, or a class for an expanded clone.

d_gene: .; abundance: many; j_gene: TRBJ1-1; v_gene: TRBV20-1; len: 11; CDR3aa: CSALGDTEAFF; CDR3nt: TGCAGTGCTCTCGGCGACACTGAAGCTTTCTTT
d_gene: TRBD1; abundance: .; j_gene: TRBJ2-2; v_gene: TRBV3-1; len: 18; CDR3aa: CASSQGQGAIRNTGELFF; CDR3nt: TGTGCCAGCAGCCAGGGACAGGGGGCGATTAGGAACACCGGGGAGCTGTTTTTT
d_gene: .; abundance: many; j_gene: TRBJ2-3; v_gene: TRBV20-1; len: 15; CDR3aa: CSARDRRLYTDTQYF; CDR3nt: TGCAGTGCTAGAGATCGTCGGCTATACACAGATACGCAGTATTTT
d_gene: TRBD1; abundance: .; j_gene: TRBJ2-2; v_gene: TRBV12-3/TRBV12-4; len: 15; CDR3aa: CASSFGDSSTGELFF; CDR3nt: TGTGCCAGCAGTTTCGGGGACAGCTCCACCGGGGAGCTGTTTTTT
d_gene: .; abundance: .; j_gene: TRBJ2-2; v_gene: TRBV24-1; len: 13; CDR3aa: CATSPEGSGELFF; CDR3nt: TGTGCCACCAGTCCCGAAGGGTCCGGGGAGCTGTTTTTT
d_gene: TRBD2; abundance: many; j_gene: TRBJ2-1; v_gene: TRBV20-1; len: 16; CDR3aa: CSARSPSGGAHNEQFF; CDR3nt: TGCAGTGCTAGATCTCCTAGCGGGGGGGCACACAATGAGCAGTTCTTC
d_gene: .; abundance: .; j_gene: TRBJ2-7; v_gene: TRBV2; len: 17; CDR3aa: CASTRDTVAFKKDEQYF; CDR3nt: TGTGCCAGCACTCGGGACACGGTCGCGTTTAAGAAAGACGAGCAGTACTTC
d_gene: TRBD2; abundance: few; j_gene: TRBJ2-3; v_gene: TRBV7-6; len: 19; CDR3aa: CASSLGSGGAWALPDTQYF; CDR3nt: TGTGCCAGCAGCTTAGGTAGCGGGGGGGCCTGGGCCCTCCCAGATACGCAGTATTTT
d_gene: TRBD1; abundance: .; j_gene: TRBJ2-2; v_gene: TRBV27; len: 16; CDR3aa: CATGQEAPINTGELFF; CDR3nt: TGTGCCACCGGACAGGAAGCCCCCATTAACACCGGGGAGCTGTTTTTT
d_gene: .; abundance: .; j_gene: TRBJ2-5; v_gene: TRBV30; len: 13; CDR3aa: CAWSVRRGETQYF; CDR3nt: TGTGCCTGGAGCGTTAGGAGGGGGGAGACCCAGTACTTC
d_gene: TRBD1; abundance: few; j_gene: TRBJ2-1; v_gene: TRBV7-9; len: 15; CDR3aa: CASSSPGQAYNEQFF; CDR3nt: TGTGCCAGCAGCTCCCCGGGACAGGCCTACAATGAGCAGTTCTTC
d_gene: .; abundance: .; j_gene: TRBJ1-2; v_gene: TRBV6-1; len: 13; CDR3aa: CAIYGGMDYGYTF; CDR3nt: TGTGCCATTTACGGGGGAATGGACTATGGCTACACCTTC
d_gene: .; abundance: many; j_gene: TRBJ2-5; v_gene: TRBV10-3; len: 17; CDR3aa: CAIIRGRFASTSRTQYF; CDR3nt: TGTGCCATCATTAGGGGGAGATTCGCCAGCACTTCAAGGACCCAGTACTTC
d_gene: TRBD1; abundance: many; j_gene: TRBJ1-2; v_gene: TRBV15; len: 16; CDR3aa: CATSREYRQGADGYTF; CDR3nt: TGTGCCACCAGCAGGGAGTACCGCCAGGGGGCTGATGGCTACACCTTC
d_gene: TRBD2; abundance: .; j_gene: TRBJ2-5; v_gene: TRBV7-2; len: 16; CDR3aa: CASSLYGSGGLETQYF; CDR3nt: TGTGCCAGCAGCTTATATGGTAGCGGGGGGCTGGAGACCCAGTACTTC
d_gene: .; abundance: .; j_gene: TRBJ1-1; v_gene: TRBV7-2; len: 16; CDR3aa: CASSLEGFEGLTEAFF; CDR3nt: TGTGCCAGCAGCTTAGAGGGTTTTGAGGGTTTGACTGAAGCTTTCTTT
d_gene: .; abundance: few; j_gene: TRBJ2-5; v_gene: TRBV28; len: 14; CDR3aa: CASSLRYREETQYF; CDR3nt: TGTGCCAGCAGTTTACGCTACAGGGAAGAGACCCAGTACTTC
d_gene: TRBD2; abundance: .; j_gene: TRBJ2-1; v_gene: TRBV11-1; len: 19; CDR3aa: CASSQGLAGARSSYNEQFF; CDR3nt: TGTGCCAGCAGCCAAGGACTAGCGGGGGCAAGAAGCTCCTACAATGAGCAGTTCTTC
d_gene: .; abundance: few; j_gene: TRBJ2-5; v_gene: TRBV4-3; len: 14; CDR3aa: CASSQESRGETQYF; CDR3nt: TGCGCCAGCAGCCAAGAATCCAGGGGCGAGACCCAGTACTTC
d_gene: .; abundance: .; j_gene: TRBJ1-1; v_gene: TRBV29-1; len: 11; CDR3aa: CSVRIDLGAFF; CDR3nt: TGCAGCGTTAGGATAGATTTGGGAGCTTTCTTT
d_gene: TRBD1; abundance: .; j_gene: TRBJ2-7; v_gene: TRBV13; len: 15; CDR3aa: CASSSTRDRGYEQYF; CDR3nt: TGTGCCAGCAGCTCGACCCGGGACAGGGGCTACGAGCAGTACTTC
d_gene: .; abundance: many; j_gene: TRBJ2-2; v_gene: TRBV5-1; len: 12; CDR3aa: CASSPNTGELFF; CDR3nt: TGTGCCAGCAGCCCGAACACCGGGGAGCTGTTTTTT
d_gene: TRBD2; abundance: few; j_gene: TRBJ2-1; v_gene: TRBV5-5; len: 18; CDR3aa: CASSFSSLAGGNYNEQFF; CDR3nt: TGTGCCAGCAGCTTTAGCTCTCTAGCGGGGGGTAACTACAATGAGCAGTTCTTC
d_gene: .; abundance: many; j_gene: TRBJ2-3; v_gene: TRBV20-1; len: 13; CDR3aa: CSASAWQTDTQYF; CDR3nt: TGCAGTGCTAGTGCGTGGCAGACAGATACGCAGTATTTT
d_gene: .; abundance: .; j_gene: TRBJ1-5; v_gene: TRBV12-3/TRBV12-4; len: 13; CDR3aa: CASSLASDQPQHF; CDR3nt: TGTGCCAGCAGTTTAGCCTCCGATCAGCCCCAGCATTTT
d_gene: .; abundance: many; j_gene: TRBJ1-5; v_gene: TRBV5-1; len: 16; CDR3aa: CASSLEAGYSNQPQHF; CDR3nt: TGCGCCAGCAGCTTGGAGGCAGGCTATAGCAATCAGCCCCAGCATTTT
d_gene: .; abundance: .; j_gene: TRBJ2-1; v_gene: TRBV30; len: 12; CDR3aa: CAWTLARDEQFF; CDR3nt: TGTGCCTGGACCCTGGCGCGAGACGAGCAGTTCTTC
d_gene: TRBD1; abundance: many; j_gene: TRBJ1-2; v_gene: TRBV29-1; len: 13; CDR3aa: CSVDAGGDYGYTF; CDR3nt: TGCAGCGTTGACGCAGGGGGCGACTATGGCTACACCTTC
d_gene: .; abundance: few; j_gene: TRBJ1-2; v_gene: TRBV20-1; len: 13; CDR3aa: CRASEGANYGYTF; CDR3nt: TGCAGGGCTTCCGAAGGGGCTAACTATGGCTACACCTTC
d_gene: .; abundance: few; j_gene: TRBJ2-4; v_gene: TRBV12-3/TRBV12-4; len: 15; CDR3aa: CASTFTGAAKNIQYF; CDR3nt: TGTGCCAGCACCTTTACGGGGGCGGCCAAAAACATTCAGTACTTC
d_gene: TRBD2; abundance: few; j_gene: TRBJ2-3; v_gene: TRBV7-2; len: 16; CDR3aa: CASSSLAGGGTDTQYF; CDR3nt: TGTGCCAGCAGCTCATTAGCGGGGGGAGGCACAGATACGCAGTATTTT
d_gene: .; abundance: .; j_gene: TRBJ2-7; v_gene: TRBV6-2/TRBV6-3; len: 11; CDR3aa: CASRAPYEQYF; CDR3nt: TGTGCCAGCCGGGCACCATACGAGCAGTACTTC
d_gene: .; abundance: few; j_gene: TRBJ1-4; v_gene: TRBV6-2/TRBV6-3; len: 15; CDR3aa: CASSPPGRFNEKLFF; CDR3nt: TGTGCCAGCAGTCCACCGGGACGGTTTAATGAAAAACTGTTTTTT
d_gene: .; abundance: many; j_gene: TRBJ2-5; v_gene: TRBV12-3/TRBV12-4; len: 16; CDR3aa: CASSFYRATSKGTQYF; CDR3nt: TGTGCCAGCAGTTTCTATAGGGCAACCTCCAAGGGGACCCAGTACTTC
d_gene: .; abundance: many; j_gene: TRBJ2-1; v_gene: TRBV20-1; len: 12; CDR3aa: CSARGSYNEQFF; CDR3nt: TGCAGTGCTAGAGGATCCTACAATGAGCAGTTCTTC
d_gene: .; abundance: many; j_gene: TRBJ1-1; v_gene: TRBV6-5; len: 15; CDR3aa: CASSYSRGGSTEAFF; CDR3nt: TGTGCCAGCAGTTACTCGAGGGGAGGAAGCACTGAAGCTTTCTTT
d_gene: .; abundance: many; j_gene: TRBJ1-5; v_gene: TRBV10-3; len: 13; CDR3aa: CAIRSREDQPQHF; CDR3nt: TGTGCCATCAGGAGCCGGGAGGATCAGCCCCAGCATTTT
d_gene: TRBD1; abundance: many; j_gene: TRBJ2-1; v_gene: TRBV24-1; len: 15; CDR3aa: CATRGNRGTYNEQFF; CDR3nt: TGTGCCACCAGGGGGAACAGGGGGACTTACAATGAGCAGTTCTTC
d_gene: .; abundance: .; j_gene: TRBJ1-1; v_gene: TRBV11-2; len: 17; CDR3aa: CASSLEIVRGGWTEAFF; CDR3nt: TGTGCCAGCAGCTTAGAAATTGTGAGGGGCGGTTGGACTGAAGCTTTCTTT
d_gene: TRBD1; abundance: many; j_gene: TRBJ1-6; v_gene: TRBV20-1; len: 13; CDR3aa: CSARGQGSSPLHF; CDR3nt: TGCAGTGCTAGAGGACAGGGTAGTTCACCCCTCCACTTT
d_gene: .; abundance: .; j_gene: TRBJ2-3; v_gene: TRBV5-1; len: 13; CDR3aa: CASKTSNTDTQYF; CDR3nt: TGCGCCAGCAAAACAAGCAACACAGATACGCAGTATTTT
d_gene: TRBD2; abundance: few; j_gene: TRBJ2-1; v_gene: TRBV20-1; len: 16; CDR3aa: CSAPFLAGGNYNEQFF; CDR3nt: TGCAGTGCTCCGTTCCTAGCGGGGGGCAACTACAATGAGCAGTTCTTC
d_gene: .; abundance: .; j_gene: TRBJ1-6; v_gene: TRBV7-9; len: 13; CDR3aa: CASSWDGNSPLHF; CDR3nt: TGTGCCAGCAGCTGGGACGGGAATTCACCCCTCCACTTT